This TCR beta chain was sequenced for a study of T cell responses to AZD1222 COVID-19 vaccine (dated by TCRdb to the early 2020s). Regarding the complete study: AZD1222 recipients whose second dose came at about 4 weeks and those whose second dose came at about 12 weeks were combined into one group, since spike-specific TCR depth and breadth did not differ between the two schedules. TCR sequencing covered 233 trial participants: 207 given two doses of AZD1222 and around 26 given two doses of MenACWY control vaccine. Trial participants were enrolled into age subgroups of 18-55, 56-69 and 70-plus years, which contained approximately 150, 28 and 58 TCR-sequenced participants, respectively.

The intended sense of this specimen's time point label: baseline before first vaccination. Samples from vaccinated people were obtained from the UK trials COV001 and COV002, which included a single-blind randomized controlled phase 2/3 trial of AZD1222 (ChAdOx1 nCoV-19) in healthy adults. For TCRbeta chain sequencing, PBMC samples from trial participants were taken at day 0 and at day 28 after the second dose. Regarding this clone: Its antigen remains undetermined. Base quality data are lacking; no much larger clone is found one base away.

Deletion took 0 bases off V and 4 bases off J, with a span of 19 bases between the germline ends. The germline V gene (reference sequence) yields PRHDT for CDR1 and FYEKMQ for CDR2. Reading from cysteine to phenylalanine, the CDR3 counts 17 amino acids. Only the CDR3 DNA stays, 51 bases, in frame from base 1. The CDR3 regions of human TCRbeta chains were analyzed by immunosequencing. Per the source publication's procedure: TCRs in the repertoires were matched against a reference library of SARS-CoV-2-specific TCRs that had been generated with the MIRA antigen-specificity platform. Breadth was defined as the fraction of unique TCRs that were SARS-CoV-2-associated. Depth was defined as the fraction of total T cells that were SARS-CoV-2-associated. Using the MIRA data, each spike-specific TCR was mapped to the spike region that the TCR reacts to and placed in a CD4 or CD8 class. Log10-transformed breadth and depth values were compared by one-way ANOVA with Sidak's multiple comparisons tests. The source is immuneACCESS, and TCRdb retained only in-frame sequences with V and J called. Part of the clones is not carried over; for the studies checked, unresolved V genes explain less than half of this, and the remainder is unexplained. V and J calls and clone size are given by that table; D and trimming were obtained from the DNA. Present in this sample are about 110,000 clones, around 93% of which were seen just once. Of the sample, around 7.5% is held by the ten largest clones.

General study outcomes and caveats: Epitopes outside the regions mutated in the B.1.351 and B.1.1.7 variants were reportedly recognized by nearly half of the unique spike-specific TCRs. Because no day 14 peak-response samples were available, the repertoires could be characterized only after the peak T cell response. Conclusions about previously exposed vaccinees are limited because only six or seven AZD1222 recipients were SARS-CoV-2 seropositive at baseline. The 56-69-year group was small, and its depth increase did not reach significance, likely because of low power. Participants were mostly white British, with more females than males. The authors suggested clonal diversity may have been underestimated. Vaccine-associated CD4 TCRs spanned the whole spike protein, with dominant responses in regions 160-218 and 743-854. After two AZD1222 doses, spike-specific TCR breadth and depth were significantly higher than at day 0 and than in MenACWY recipients.

The rearrangement combines TRBV13 with TRBJ2-7; TRBD1 is a weak D gene call, 8 bases matching. The sample consisted of peripheral blood, taken on day 0 of AZD1222 vaccination. This clonotype was sampled from an adult in good health. The CDR3 reads as follows: CASSLGGAGQAEYEQYF. The DNA sequence is given as TGTGCCAGCAGCTTAGGAGGAGCGGGACAGGCGGAGTACGAGCAGTACTTC.